This T cell receptor (beta chain) derives from a study of blood T cell repertoires in COVID-19. Study as a whole: The United States, Italy and Spain provided the acute and convalescent COVID-19 samples. T cells, B-cell-depleted T cells, or PBMCs supplied cDNA or gDNA.

Germline trimming cut 4 bases from V and 6 bases from J; bases unmatched to any gene: 6. Germline loops: CDR1 SGHRS, CDR2 YFSETQ. CDR3 size: 13 residues. Original analysis: Amplification of reference gene primers provided the estimated nucleated cell counts. Only in-frame clones appear in the TCRdb table, and some are missing; sequencing was by immunoSEQ multiplex PCR. Clone size and V and J calls were adopted from that table, with D and trimming inferred from the DNA. The table shows some 200,000 clones, with 85% to 90% occurring only once. The chain combines TRBV5-1 with TRBJ2-7; 8 bases map to TRBD2. The sequencing input was peripheral blood. The sequence derives from a woman of 80 years or more in a cohort sampled during active or convalescent COVID-19. CDR3 in DNA: TGCGCCAGCAGCCGCATACTAGCGGCCGAGCAGTACTTC. Translated, it gives CASSRILAAEQYF. Variable domain in full (rest from reference TRBV5-1 and TRBJ2-7): KAGVTQTPRYLIKTRGQQVTLSCSPISGHRSVSWYQQTPGQGLQFLFEYFSETQRNKGNFPGRFSGRQFSNSRSEMNVSTLELGDSALYLCASSRILAAEQYFGPGTRLTVT.